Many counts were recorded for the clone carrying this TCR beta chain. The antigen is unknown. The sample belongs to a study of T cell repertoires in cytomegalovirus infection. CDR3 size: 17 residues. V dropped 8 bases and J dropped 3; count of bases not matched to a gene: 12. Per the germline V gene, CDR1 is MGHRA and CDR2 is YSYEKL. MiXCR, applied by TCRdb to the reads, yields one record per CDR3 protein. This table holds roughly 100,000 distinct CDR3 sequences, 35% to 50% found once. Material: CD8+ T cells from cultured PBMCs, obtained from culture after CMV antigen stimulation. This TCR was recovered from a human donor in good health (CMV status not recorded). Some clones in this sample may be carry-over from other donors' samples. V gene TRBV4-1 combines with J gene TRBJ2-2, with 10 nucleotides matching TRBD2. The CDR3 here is CASCTGSGGADTGELFF. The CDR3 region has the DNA TGCGCCAGCTGCACAGGGAGCGGGGGGGCCGACACCGGGGAGCTGTTTTTT.